Below, 25 T cell receptor beta chains from the same sample are listed, as sequenced in a study of cytomegalovirus exposure and HLA in healthy donors. Use of 60 Vbeta and 13 Jbeta primers characterized the PCR. Clones were read by immunoSEQ multiplex PCR, and TCRdb kept only the in-frame ones, dropping some. The sample carries roughly 160,000 clones, approximately 84% recorded once. Sequencing was carried out using PBMCs. These receptor sequences come from a man aged 25 to 45 in good health and CMV-seronegative.

The chain couples TRBV20-1 to TRBJ2-7; no reliable D call. Germline-derived CDR1 and CDR2 are DFQATT and SNEGSKA (reference sequence). V lost 0 bases to trimming and J lost 6 bases, with 6 bases between them. The CDR3 sequence is 11 residues long. DNA for the CDR3: TGCAGTGCTAGAGATTTGGCCGAGCAGTACTTC. Translation: CSARDLAEQYF.

The chain employs TRBV6-1 and TRBJ2-3; TRBD2 matches at 8 bases. V lost 0 bases and J lost 2; bases outside the gene matches: 10. The CDR3 spans 18 residues. Germline V gives CDR1 MNHNS, CDR2 SASEGT. CDR3 in amino acids: CASSEALGLAGYTDTQYF. The CDR3 nucleotides are TGTGCCAGCAGTGAAGCGCTAGGGCTAGCGGGCTACACAGATACGCAGTATTTT.

The J gene is TRBJ2-2, the V gene TRBV5-1, with 9 bases matching TRBD2. The CDR3 runs to 16 residues. J gave up 1 base and V 1 base, and 2 bases lay outside the gene matches. Germline lookup yields CDR1 SGHRS and CDR2 YFSETQ. The CDR3 nucleotides are TGCGCCAGCAGCTTGCGACTAGCGGAGAACACCGGGGAGCTGTTTTTT. It codes for CASSLRLAENTGELFF. Drawing the rest from reference TRBV5-1 and TRBJ2-2, the complete variable domain is KAGVTQTPRYLIKTRGQQVTLSCSPISGHRSVSWYQQTPGQGLQFLFEYFSETQRNKGNFPGRFSGRQFSNSRSEMNVSTLELGDSALYLCASSLRLAENTGELFFGEGSRLTVL.

J is TRBJ2-3 and V is TRBV25-1; a weak D match, TRBD2 (5 bases). CDR1 MGHDK and CDR2 SYGVNS come from the germline V gene. V was pared by 5 bases and J by 3 bases, with 9 bases between. CDR3 length: 13 residues. CDR3 nucleotide sequence: TGTGCCAGCAGTAGAGGGTTTACAGATACGCAGTATTTT. Protein product: CASSRGFTDTQYF.

This chain joins TRBV6-5 and TRBJ2-7; TRBD2 agrees at 8 bases. V shed 7 bases and J 3 bases; nucleotides not matched to a gene: 11. CDR3 length equals 15 residues. The germline V gene has CDR1 MNHEY and CDR2 SVGAGI. The CDR3 DNA is TGTGCCAGCACCGAAGGCCGGGAGGGAGGCTACGAGCAGTACTTC. This translates into CASTEGREGGYEQYF.

This clone has a handful of counts. The chain carries TRBV5-1 and TRBJ1-4; 9 bases align to TRBD1. V lost 3 bases and J lost 4; bases outside the gene matches: 7. The CDR3 contains 16 residues. Per the germline V gene, CDR1 is SGHRS and CDR2 is YFSETQ. CDR3 region: CASSSGQGGGNEKLFF. The CDR3, as DNA: TGCGCCAGCAGCTCGGGACAGGGCGGGGGTAATGAAAAACTGTTTTTT.

The chain's CDR3 is CASSKTGAPYEQYF. CDR3 DNA sequence: TGTGCCAGCAGCAAGACAGGGGCGCCCTACGAGCAGTACTTC. The J gene is TRBJ2-7, the V gene TRBV5-4; 8 bases map to TRBD1. The CDR3 spans 14 residues. V shed 4 bases, J shed 2 bases, and the junction held 5 bases outside the gene matches. Germline V gives CDR1 SGHNT, CDR2 YYREEE (reference sequence).

The chain uses TRBV6-6 and TRBJ2-7; 8 nucleotides line up with TRBD1. CDR3 length: 15 residues. After removal of 2 bases from V and 2 bases from J, the junction contained 5 bases not matched to a gene. The V gene's germline CDR1 is MNHNY and CDR2 SVGAGI (reference sequence). The CDR3 coding sequence is TGTGCCAGCAGTTACCCGACAGGGGAAACCTACGAGCAGTACTTC. Amino acid sequence: CASSYPTGETYEQYF.

The chain has TRBV5-5 and TRBJ2-2; 8 positions match TRBD1. With V trimmed by 1 base and J by 6 bases, 5 bases remained unmatched. Germline CDR1 is SGHKS and CDR2 is YYEKEE (reference sequence). The CDR3 runs to 15 residues. CDR3 residues: CASSLSGGGAGELFF. CDR3 nucleotide sequence: TGTGCCAGCAGCTTGTCAGGGGGCGGGGCCGGGGAGCTGTTTTTT.

V and J are TRBV19 and TRBJ1-2, with D tentatively TRBD1 (5 bases). The CDR3 loop spans 13 amino acids. Looked up from germline, CDR1 is LNHDA and CDR2 is SQIVND (reference sequence). V lost 5 bases to trimming and J lost 5 bases, with 12 bases between them. The CDR3 here is CASSLGRGYGYTF. The CDR3, as DNA: TGTGCCAGTAGTCTCGGACGGGGGTATGGCTACACCTTC.

This chain joins TRBV11-3 and TRBJ2-1; D possibly corresponds to TRBD2 (5 bases). The germline V gene encodes CDR1 SGHNT and CDR2 YENEEA. The CDR3 runs to 16 residues. The ends were cut back, 1 base at V and 4 bases at J, with 14 bases in the middle. CDR3 in amino acids: CASSLVAPRLYNEQFF. CDR3 bases: TGTGCCAGCAGCTTAGTAGCGCCCCGGTTATACAATGAGCAGTTCTTC.

This chain uses TRBV9 with TRBJ1-5, with 9 nucleotides matching TRBD1. Germline V gene data show CDR1 as SGDLS and CDR2 as YYNGEE. This CDR3 is 14 amino acids long. J gave up 3 bases and V 3 bases, and 1 base lay outside the gene matches. CDR3 bases: TGTGCCAGCAGCGGGACAGGGGTCAATCAGCCCCAGCATTTT. Residues: CASSGTGVNQPQHF.

This rearrangement joins TRBV14 to TRBJ2-7; the D is unclear. V was cut by 4 bases and J by 9 bases, with 10 bases left in between. Looked up from germline, CDR1 is SGHDN and CDR2 is FVKESK. The CDR3 is made up of 11 amino acids. The CDR3 DNA sequence: TGTGCCAGCAGCCTCGAGAGGCGGCAGTACTTC. Protein product: CASSLERRQYF.

To note about this clone: This sample also contains other DNA sequences that code for the same CDR3. The chain is built from TRBV27 and TRBJ2-7; D is perhaps TRBD1 (6 bases). Germline-derived CDR1 and CDR2 are MNHEY and SMNVEV (reference sequence). The CDR3 is made up of 14 amino acids. V dropped 2 bases and J dropped 2 bases, with 10 bases sitting between them. This chain's CDR3 is CASSLRQGPYEQYF. The CDR3 nucleotides read TGTGCCAGCAGTTTAAGGCAGGGGCCCTACGAGCAGTACTTC.

This chain connects TRBV4-1 to TRBJ2-2; the D gene is possibly TRBD1 (5 bases). V lost 0 bases and J lost 4, with 15 bases in between. Per germline, CDR1 MGHRA and CDR2 YSYEKL. CDR3 length: 17 amino acids. DNA for the CDR3: TGCGCCAGCAGCCAAGATTTTGCAGACAGTCTCACCGGGGAGCTGTTTTTT. Residues: CASSQDFADSLTGELFF.

This chain joins TRBV28 and TRBJ2-3, with D unclear. Trimming removed 5 bases from V and 2 bases from J, with 11 bases in between. Germline loops: CDR1 MDHEN, CDR2 SYDVKM. The CDR3 has 14 amino acids. In nucleotides, the CDR3 is TGTGCCAGCAGTAACGATTACAACACAGATACGCAGTATTTT. Amino acid sequence: CASSNDYNTDTQYF.

There are a few counts of this clone. V usage is TRBV7-2 and J usage is TRBJ2-3; TRBD2 might be the D (5 bases). The CDR3 consists of 15 residues. V was shortened by 1 base and J by 1 base, with 9 bases between the two germline ends. From germline, CDR1 is SGHTA and CDR2 FQGNSA. Here the CDR3 reads CASSLGARGTDTQYF. CDR3 coding DNA: TGTGCCAGCAGCTTAGGGGCGAGGGGCACAGATACGCAGTATTTT.

The chain combines TRBV7-2 with TRBJ2-3, with 7 positions matching TRBD1. Trimming at V came to 6 bases and at J to 1 base, leaving 7 bases not matched to a gene. Germline loops: CDR1 SGHTA, CDR2 FQGNSA. The CDR3 spans 15 residues. DNA of the CDR3: TGTGCCAGCAGAAAACGACAGGGAGGCACAGATACGCAGTATTTT. It is translated as CASRKRQGGTDTQYF.

V is TRBV6-5 and J is TRBJ2-7, with D tentatively TRBD1 (5 bases). V was pared by 2 bases and J by 4 bases, with 15 bases between. The CDR3 consists of 15 residues. Germline assignment: CDR1 MNHEY and CDR2 SVGAGI. This CDR3 reads CASSYGQGGVYEQYF. The DNA for the CDR3 is TGTGCCAGCAGTTACGGGCAGGGTGGAGTTTACGAGCAGTACTTC.

The chain is built from TRBV7-9 and TRBJ2-1; TRBD2 matches at 12 bases. V lost 5 bases and J lost 4; bases outside the gene matches: 3. This CDR3 contains 15 residues. The germline V gene encodes CDR1 SEHNR and CDR2 FQNEAQ (reference sequence). This CDR3 reads CASSRLAGAYNEQFF. DNA for the CDR3: TGTGCCAGCAGCCGACTAGCGGGGGCGTACAATGAGCAGTTCTTC.

This rearrangement joins TRBV4-1 to TRBJ2-7; the match to TRBD1 covers 7 bases. The J segment lost 3 bases and the V segment lost 1 base, leaving 12 bases of the junction unmatched. CDR1 is MGHRA, CDR2 YSYEKL, per germline. The CDR3 consists of 17 residues. The DNA of the CDR3 is TGCGCCAGCAGCCAAGGCATCGGGACAGTTGGGGTCTACGAGCAGTACTTC. Protein sequence: CASSQGIGTVGVYEQYF.

This sequence joins TRBV10-2 and TRBJ2-7, with TRBD2 as a possible D gene (7 bases). The CDR3 spans 13 residues. V lost 6 bases and J lost 0, with 9 bases in between. Germline assignment: CDR1 WSHSY and CDR2 SAAADI. The DNA for the CDR3 is TGCGCCAGCAGAGGGGGGGACTCCTACGAGCAGTACTTC. Its translation is CASRGGDSYEQYF.

The chain employs TRBV2 and TRBJ2-7; 7 nucleotides align to TRBD1. The CDR3 extends over 13 amino acids. V shed 4 bases and J 6 bases; nucleotides not matched to a gene: 6. In germline, CDR1 is SNHLY, CDR2 FYNNEI. The DNA for the CDR3 is TGTGCCAGCAGTGCGGGACAGCCCAGCGAGCAGTACTTC. Translating gives CASSAGQPSEQYF.

The rearrangement uses TRBV23-1 and TRBJ2-1, with D possibly matching TRBD1 (5 bases). TRBV23-1 is filed as an ORF, its function uncertain. There are 19 residues in the CDR3. V was pared by 2 bases and J by 4 bases, with 24 bases between. The CDR3 sequence: CASSQTPQPTAPSYNEQFF. In DNA, the CDR3 is TGCGCCAGCAGTCAAACCCCCCAACCGACAGCGCCCTCTTACAATGAGCAGTTCTTC.

This clone is medium-sized (0.01 to 0.1%). In DNA, the CDR3 is TGTGCCAGCAGTTTCGGAGCGGACAATCAGCCCCAGCATTTT. Its protein is CASSFGADNQPQHF. The chain joins TRBV27 to TRBJ1-5, with D unresolved. Germline CDR1 reads MNHEY; CDR2 reads SMNVEV (reference sequence). V lost 3 bases, J lost 3 bases, and 9 bases lay in between. This CDR3 is built from 14 residues.